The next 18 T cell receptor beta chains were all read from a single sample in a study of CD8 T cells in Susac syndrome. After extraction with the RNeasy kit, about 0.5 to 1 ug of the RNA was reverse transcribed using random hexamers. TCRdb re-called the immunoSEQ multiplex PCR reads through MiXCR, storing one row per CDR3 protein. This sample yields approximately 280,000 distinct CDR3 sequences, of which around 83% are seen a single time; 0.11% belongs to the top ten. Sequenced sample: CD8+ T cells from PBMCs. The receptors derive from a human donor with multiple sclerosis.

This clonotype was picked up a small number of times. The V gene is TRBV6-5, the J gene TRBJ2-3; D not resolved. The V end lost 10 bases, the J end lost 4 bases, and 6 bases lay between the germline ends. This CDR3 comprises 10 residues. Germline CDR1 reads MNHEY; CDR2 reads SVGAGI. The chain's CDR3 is CATGADTQYF. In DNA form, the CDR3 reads TGTGCCACCGGCGCAGATACGCAGTATTTT.

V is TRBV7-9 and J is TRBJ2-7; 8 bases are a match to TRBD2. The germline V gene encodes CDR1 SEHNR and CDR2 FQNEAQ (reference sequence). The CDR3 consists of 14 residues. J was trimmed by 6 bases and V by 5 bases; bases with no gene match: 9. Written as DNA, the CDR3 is TGTGCCAGCAGCCAGGGGACTAGAACGGGCGAGCAGTACTTC. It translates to CASSQGTRTGEQYF.

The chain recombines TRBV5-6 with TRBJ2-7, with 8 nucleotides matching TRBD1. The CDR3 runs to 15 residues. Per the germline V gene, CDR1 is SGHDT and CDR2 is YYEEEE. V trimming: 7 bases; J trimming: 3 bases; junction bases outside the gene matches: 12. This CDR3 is CASGADGTGDYEQYF. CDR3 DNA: TGTGCCAGCGGGGCGGATGGGACAGGAGACTACGAGCAGTACTTC.

CDR3 sequence: CASSSRLAGLQETQYF. The CDR3 nucleotides read TGTGCCAGCAGTTCCAGACTAGCGGGTTTACAAGAGACCCAGTACTTC. The chain joins TRBV12-3 or TRBV12-4 to TRBJ2-5, with 10 bases that match TRBD2. The CDR3 has 16 residues. The V gene end was trimmed by 4 bases and the J gene end by 2 bases; junction bases not matched to a gene: 7.

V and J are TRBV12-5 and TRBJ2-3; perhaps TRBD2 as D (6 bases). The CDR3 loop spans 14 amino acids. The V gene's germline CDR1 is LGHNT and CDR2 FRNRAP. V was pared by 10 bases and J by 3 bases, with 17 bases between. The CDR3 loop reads CAMYDRDSTDTQYF. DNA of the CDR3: TGTGCTATGTACGACCGGGACTCAACAGATACGCAGTATTTT.

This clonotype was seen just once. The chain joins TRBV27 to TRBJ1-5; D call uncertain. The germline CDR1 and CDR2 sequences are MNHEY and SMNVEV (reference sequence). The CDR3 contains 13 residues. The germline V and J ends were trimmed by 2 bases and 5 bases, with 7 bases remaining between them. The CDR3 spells CASSLAWDQPQHF. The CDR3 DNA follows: TGTGCCAGCAGTTTAGCGTGGGATCAGCCCCAGCATTTT.

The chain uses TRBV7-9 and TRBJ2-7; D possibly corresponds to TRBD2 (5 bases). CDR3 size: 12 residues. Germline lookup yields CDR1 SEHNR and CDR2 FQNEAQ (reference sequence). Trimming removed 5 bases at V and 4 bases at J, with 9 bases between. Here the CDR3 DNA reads TGTGCCAGCAGCCCACCGGGGTACGAGCAGTACTTC. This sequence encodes CASSPPGYEQYF.

The CDR3 DNA is TGTGCCAGCAACGTCCAATCCTACAATGAGCAGTTCTTC. Translated: CASNVQSYNEQFF. The V call is TRBV6-2 or TRBV6-3, the J call TRBJ2-1, with no clear D. This CDR3 contains 13 residues. CDR1 is MNHEY, CDR2 SVGEGT, per germline. V dropped 7 bases and J dropped 1 base, with 8 bases sitting between them.

CDR3 coding DNA: TGTGCCAGCAGTGACCCGGGACTAGGAATTTCCGATACGCAGTATTTT. It codes for CASSDPGLGISDTQYF. The chain employs TRBV12-3 or TRBV12-4 and TRBJ2-3, with 8 bases aligning to TRBD2. Losses at the gene ends were 5 bases for V and 6 bases for J; bases not matched to a gene: 13. CDR3 size: 16 residues.

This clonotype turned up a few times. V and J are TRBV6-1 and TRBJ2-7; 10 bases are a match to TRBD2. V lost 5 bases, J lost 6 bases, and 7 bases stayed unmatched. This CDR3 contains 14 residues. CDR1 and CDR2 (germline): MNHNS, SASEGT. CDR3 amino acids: CASSIQREGLEQYF. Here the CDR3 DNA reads TGTGCCAGCAGTATTCAGCGGGAGGGCCTCGAGCAGTACTTC.

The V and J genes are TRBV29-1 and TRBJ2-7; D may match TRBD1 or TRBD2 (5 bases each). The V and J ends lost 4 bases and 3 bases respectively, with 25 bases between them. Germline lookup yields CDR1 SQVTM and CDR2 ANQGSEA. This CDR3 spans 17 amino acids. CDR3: CSVVWDEILDAGYEQYF. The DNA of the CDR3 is TGCAGCGTTGTGTGGGACGAGATCTTGGACGCGGGCTACGAGCAGTACTTC.

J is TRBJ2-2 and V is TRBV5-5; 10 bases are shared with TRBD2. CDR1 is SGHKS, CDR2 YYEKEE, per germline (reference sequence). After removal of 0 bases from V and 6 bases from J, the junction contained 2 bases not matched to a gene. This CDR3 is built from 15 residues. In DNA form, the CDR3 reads TGTGCCAGCAGCTTGGCTAGCGGGAGTTCCGGGGAGCTGTTTTTT. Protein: CASSLASGSSGELFF.

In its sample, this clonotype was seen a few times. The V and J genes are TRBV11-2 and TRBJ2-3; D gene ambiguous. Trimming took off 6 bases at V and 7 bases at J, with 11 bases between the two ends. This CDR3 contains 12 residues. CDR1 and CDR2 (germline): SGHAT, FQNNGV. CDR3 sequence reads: CASSHGWNTQYF. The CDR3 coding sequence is TGTGCCAGCAGTCACGGTTGGAATACGCAGTATTTT.

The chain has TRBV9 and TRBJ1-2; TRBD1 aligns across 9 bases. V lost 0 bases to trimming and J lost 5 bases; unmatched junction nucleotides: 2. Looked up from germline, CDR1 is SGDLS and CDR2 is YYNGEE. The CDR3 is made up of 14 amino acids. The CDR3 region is CASSVGDRAYGYTF. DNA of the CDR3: TGTGCCAGCAGCGTAGGGGACAGGGCTTATGGCTACACCTTC.

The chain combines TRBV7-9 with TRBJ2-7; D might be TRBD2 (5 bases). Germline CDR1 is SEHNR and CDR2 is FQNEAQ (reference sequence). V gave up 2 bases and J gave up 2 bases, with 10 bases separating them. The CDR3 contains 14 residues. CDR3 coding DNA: TGTGCCAGCAGCTTATCAGCGGCAACCTACGAGCAGTACTTC. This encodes CASSLSAATYEQYF.

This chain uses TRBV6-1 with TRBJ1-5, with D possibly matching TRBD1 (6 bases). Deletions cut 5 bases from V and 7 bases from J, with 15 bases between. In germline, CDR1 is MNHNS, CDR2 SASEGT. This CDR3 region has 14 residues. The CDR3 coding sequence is TGTGCCAGCAGTAACAGGGAGGGTGTACAGCCCCAGCATTTT. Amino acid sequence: CASSNREGVQPQHF.

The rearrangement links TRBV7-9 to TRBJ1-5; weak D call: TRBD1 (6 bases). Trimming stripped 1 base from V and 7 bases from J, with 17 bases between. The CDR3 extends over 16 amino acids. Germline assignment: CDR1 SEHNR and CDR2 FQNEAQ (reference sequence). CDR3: CASSLVFRGVGQPQHF. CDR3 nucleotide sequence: TGTGCCAGCAGCTTAGTGTTCAGGGGAGTTGGGCAGCCCCAGCATTTT.

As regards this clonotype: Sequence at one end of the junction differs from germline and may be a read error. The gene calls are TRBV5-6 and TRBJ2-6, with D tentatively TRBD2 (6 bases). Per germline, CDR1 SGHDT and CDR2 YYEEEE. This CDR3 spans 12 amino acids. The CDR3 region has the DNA TGTGCCAGCAGTGGAGGGGCCAACGTCCTGATTTTC. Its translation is CASSGGANVLIF.